The clone carrying this T cell receptor beta chain has just a few counts. Its cognate antigen is unknown. The same CDR3 is also encoded by other DNA sequences in this sample. CDR1 and CDR2 from the germline V gene are SGDLS and YYNGEE. The CDR3 extends over 15 amino acids. V lost 3 bases to trimming and J lost 4 bases, with 16 bases between them. These data originate in a study of cytomegalovirus exposure and HLA in healthy donors. For the study at large: Researchers previously reported finding fewer than 140 million unique TCR beta sequences from some 180 million T cells. Regarding the study as a whole: In a later analysis, a missense DCLRE1C variant was linked to TCR beta V- and J-gene trimming. Immune exposure was documented only through CMV serostatus.

The PCR had 60 Vbeta and 13 Jbeta primers. Source study methods: A later analysis counted about 80 million unique TCR beta chains, about 11 million shared. Generated by immunoSEQ multiplex PCR, the TCRdb table keeps only in-frame clones and is missing some. D and trimming come from the DNA, and the V and J calls and clone size come from that table. The table has roughly 120,000 clones, 77% seen once. This TCR was recovered from a human donor in good health. This rearrangement joins TRBV9 to TRBJ1-2; TRBD1 might be the D (5 bases). Sequenced: PBMCs. The CDR3: CASSGRQTSGYGYTF. The CDR3 DNA is TGTGCCAGCAGCGGGCGACAGACGTCCGGCTATGGCTACACCTTC.